These T cell receptor beta chains were read from a single sample in a study of T-cell reconstitution after alpha-beta-depleted transplantation in children. TCRdb itself ran the PCR reads through MiXCR, one entry per CDR3 protein. The sample lists 200,000 to 300,000 distinct CDR3 sequences; around 7.8% were seen once. Sequencing used PBMCs, mostly from graft donor cells, obtained 180 days after TCRalphabeta/CD19-depleted stem cell transplant. The receptors originated from a male patient younger than 18 who had a stem cell transplant for acute lymphoblastic leukemia, so the T cells may come from the graft donor. Each CDR3 is given with its conserved first and last residue. The D gene is left open where the match is weak. Where a row states a size, it is once, few, many or the class of an expanded clone; other rows omit it.

j_call clone_size d_call v_call cdr3_nt cdr3_aa
TRBJ2-3 NA TRBD2 TRBV19 TGTGCCAGTAGTATGGGACTAGCGGCAGATACGCAGTATTTT CASSMGLAADTQYF
TRBJ2-7 many NA TRBV12-3/TRBV12-4 TGTGCCAGCAGTTTAGAGCGGGACAGATCCTACGAGCAGTACTTC CASSLERDRSYEQYF
TRBJ2-1 many NA TRBV27 TGTGCCAGCAGTTTCGGGGCCCCCGGGAATGAGCAGTTCTTC CASSFGAPGNEQFF
TRBJ2-1 NA NA TRBV12-3/TRBV12-4 TGTGCCAGCAGTTTAGACCCCCGCGCGCTAGTGAGGGACAATGAGCAGTTCTTC CASSLDPRALVRDNEQFF
TRBJ1-3 many TRBD1 TRBV5-1 TGCGCCAGCAGCCCCGGGACAGCAAGAGGAAACACCATATATTTT CASSPGTARGNTIYF
TRBJ1-1 many TRBD1 TRBV6-5 TGTGCCAGCAGTTACTCGAGGACAGGGCGGACTGAAGCTTTCTTT CASSYSRTGRTEAFF
TRBJ2-1 many NA TRBV10-3 TGTGCCATCAGTGAGTCGACGGGGAGGTCCAATGAGCAGTTCTTC CAISESTGRSNEQFF
TRBJ1-6 many NA TRBV4-2 TGTGCCAGCAGCCAAGATCTCCGGAGAGGCTATAATTCACCCCTCCACTTT CASSQDLRRGYNSPLHF
TRBJ2-7 many NA TRBV20-1 TGCAGTGCTACTAGGTCCGGGTCCTACGAGCAGTACTTC CSATRSGSYEQYF
TRBJ1-2 many TRBD1 TRBV5-5 TGTGCCAGCAGCCGTAAGACAGGGCCGCCTTATTATGGCTACACCTTC CASSRKTGPPYYGYTF
TRBJ1-3 few TRBD1 TRBV6-5 TGTGCCAGCAGTACCCAGCAGGGGGCGTCAGGAAACACCATATATTTT CASSTQQGASGNTIYF
TRBJ2-7 many TRBD2 TRBV12-3/TRBV12-4 TGTGCCAGCAGTCCAGGACTAGCGCTCGAGCAGTACTTC CASSPGLALEQYF
TRBJ1-6 many NA TRBV7-9 TGTGCCAGCAGCAAACAGAGCTCCTATAATTCACCCCTCCACTTT CASSKQSSYNSPLHF
TRBJ1-2 NA TRBD1 TRBV14 TGTGCCAGCAGCCGACACCTCGGACAGGGGCCTTATGGCTACACCTTC CASSRHLGQGPYGYTF
TRBJ1-2 NA NA TRBV9 TGTGCCAGCAGCGTAGAGGAGGGGCCTAACTATGGCTACACCTTC CASSVEEGPNYGYTF
TRBJ1-6 once TRBD1 TRBV7-3 TGTGCCAGCAGCAAGACAGGGGGGGATTATAATTCACCCCTCCACTTT CASSKTGGDYNSPLHF
TRBJ2-3 many NA TRBV11-2 TGTGCCAGCAGCTTGAAGGGTGATACGCAGTATTTT CASSLKGDTQYF
TRBJ1-2 many TRBD1 TRBV12-3/TRBV12-4 TGTGCCAGCAGTCGGACAGGGGAGGCCTATGGCTACACCTTC CASSRTGEAYGYTF
TRBJ2-6 many TRBD1 TRBV12-3/TRBV12-4 TGTGCCAGCACCCCGGGACAGCACACTGGGGCCAACGTCCTGACTTTC CASTPGQHTGANVLTF
TRBJ2-6 many TRBD1 TRBV9 TGTGCCAGCAGCCCCGTGACAGGGGGTTTTCAAAACGTCCTGACTTTC CASSPVTGGFQNVLTF
TRBJ1-1 NA NA TRBV4-1 TGCGCCAGCAGCCAAGATAAGAACACTGAAGCTTTCTTT CASSQDKNTEAFF
TRBJ2-2 many TRBD2 TRBV12-3/TRBV12-4 TGTGCCAGCAGCCCCCCGGGACTAGCGGATCTCACCGGGGAGCTGTTTTTT CASSPPGLADLTGELFF
TRBJ1-3 many NA TRBV5-4 TGTGCCAGCAGCCGCAGAGGGGGAGGAAACACCATATATTTT CASSRRGGGNTIYF
TRBJ1-4 NA NA TRBV12-3/TRBV12-4 TGTGCCAGCAGGGGGAGGATCGGGACAGAAAAACTGTTTTTT CASRGRIGTEKLFF
TRBJ1-1 many TRBD1 TRBV28 TGTGCCAGCACTCCGACAGGGGGCCACACTGAAGCTTTCTTT CASTPTGGHTEAFF
TRBJ1-2 many NA TRBV5-1 TGCGCCAGCAGCTTGAGGGCGGTGGACGGCTACACCTTC CASSLRAVDGYTF
TRBJ2-1 many NA TRBV29-1 TGCAGCGCCCAGGGGGGGAATGAGCAGTTCTTC CSAQGGNEQFF
TRBJ2-3 many NA TRBV3-1 TGTGCCAGCAGCCATGCACAATCCACAGATACGCAGTATTTT CASSHAQSTDTQYF
TRBJ1-5 many NA TRBV20-1 TGCAGTGCTAGAGATATAGGGTCGGGCAATCAGCCCCAGCATTTT CSARDIGSGNQPQHF
TRBJ1-2 many NA TRBV6-5 TGTGCCAGCACCCCGTACAGTTCTAACTATGGCTACACCTTC CASTPYSSNYGYTF
TRBJ2-4 many NA TRBV4-3 TGCGCCAGCAGCCTCACAGGGACCCGAGCCAAAAACATTCAGTACTTC CASSLTGTRAKNIQYF
TRBJ2-3 NA NA TRBV22-1 TGTACCTTCTGCCCAAGAGGAGCGGGGGCCTCCATTAGCACAGATACGCAGTATTTT CTFCPRGAGASISTDTQYF
TRBJ2-2 NA NA TRBV2 TGTGCCAGCGATACCCCGGGGGAGCTGTTTTTT CASDTPGELFF
TRBJ2-1 many NA TRBV11-2 TGTGCCAGCAGCTTAGCCCCGGACAGCTACAATGAGCAGTTCTTC CASSLAPDSYNEQFF
TRBJ1-5 many NA TRBV19 TGTGCCAGTAGTACGGCGGGGCATCAGCCCCAGCATTTT CASSTAGHQPQHF
TRBJ2-7 NA NA TRBV10-2 TGCGCCAGCAGTGAATTATACGAGCAGTACTTC CASSELYEQYF
TRBJ2-7 many TRBD1 TRBV28 TGTGCCAGCAGTTTGGACAGGGTTCGCGTCGAGCAGTACTTC CASSLDRVRVEQYF
TRBJ2-2 many TRBD2 TRBV10-3 TGTGCCATCAAGAGCGGACTAGCGGGAGTGACCGGGGAGCTGTTTTTT CAIKSGLAGVTGELFF
TRBJ2-7 many NA TRBV10-3 TGTGCCATCAGTGAGGAGGGCCCTTCCTACGAGCAGTACTTC CAISEEGPSYEQYF
TRBJ2-7 many NA TRBV6-1 TGTGCCAGCAGTGATAGGATATCCTACGAGCAGTACTTC CASSDRISYEQYF
TRBJ2-5 many TRBD1 TRBV12-3/TRBV12-4 TGTGCCAGCACCGGACAGGGAGCAGAGACCCAGTACTTC CASTGQGAETQYF
TRBJ1-5 many TRBD1 TRBV20-1 TGCAGTGCTTGTCCAATCACAGGGGACATACCCCGGCATCCCCAGCATTTT CSACPITGDIPRHPQHF
TRBJ2-5 many TRBD1 TRBV6-5 TGTGCCAGCAGAAGCACAGGGGCCCAAGAGACCCAGTACTTC CASRSTGAQETQYF
TRBJ2-1 many NA TRBV2 TGTGCCACTTTGACCGGGAGCTCCTACAATGAGCAGTTCTTC CATLTGSSYNEQFF
TRBJ1-5 many NA TRBV4-2 TGTGCCAGCTCATCGGACGGGGATAGGACTCAGCCCCAGCATTTT CASSSDGDRTQPQHF
TRBJ2-5 many NA TRBV5-1 TGCGCCAGCAGCTCCGGGGAGGTAGAGACCCAGTACTTC CASSSGEVETQYF
TRBJ2-1 many NA TRBV25-1 TGTGCCAGTGGTCTTGGTGAGCAGTTCTTC CASGLGEQFF
TRBJ2-1 few TRBD2 TRBV27 TGTGCCAGCAGTTTAAGGAGGGGTGGAGTAGCGGGAGGCCTCCTCTACAATGAGCAGTTCTTC CASSLRRGGVAGGLLYNEQFF
TRBJ2-5 many NA TRBV28 TGTGCCAGCAGGGAACAGGTTCACCAAGAGACCCAGTACTTC CASREQVHQETQYF
TRBJ2-7 NA TRBD1 TRBV7-9 TGTGCCAGCAGACGGGACAGGGGAGATCCTTACGAGCAGTACTTC CASRRDRGDPYEQYF
TRBJ2-7 many TRBD1 TRBV7-2 TGTGCCAGCAGCTTAACACAGGGGATCTACGAGCAGTACTTC CASSLTQGIYEQYF
TRBJ2-1 few TRBD2 TRBV18 TGTGCCAGCTCCCCCCGGACTAGCGGGAGAGCAAACAATGAGCAGTTCTTC CASSPRTSGRANNEQFF
TRBJ1-2 many NA TRBV20-1 TGCAGTGCTAGAGATCTCCAGAGCTACACCTTC CSARDLQSYTF
TRBJ1-6 many TRBD1 TRBV12-3/TRBV12-4 TGTGCCAGCAGTCCGGGACAGGGTAGTTCACCCCTCCACTTT CASSPGQGSSPLHF